A single sample is the source of the 29 T cell receptor beta chains below, sequenced in a study of T cells in Graves' hyperthyroidism and ophthalmopathy (dated by TCRdb to between 2018 and 2021). The library relied on multiplex PCR. Sequencing was carried out with an Illumina HiSeq 2000. TCR beta CDR3 regions were amplified from RNA transcripts. A first-round RT-PCR of the TCR CDR3 used the HTBI primer set with the Qiagen OneStep RT-PCR kit. TCRdb trimmed the raw reads at Q25, called clones with MiXCR and kept productive beta chains. Rows with one shared CDR3 protein collapse into an entry with the most common genes and DNA. Counted in this sample were roughly 500,000 distinct CDR3 sequences; 46% of them appeared once. Together, the top ten hold about 45% of the sample. The sequencing input was peripheral blood or thyroid tissue (not recorded which). These receptors were collected from an adult woman with Graves' disease, either hyperthyroidism or ophthalmopathy (not recorded which).

This clonotype has ten or more counts. The rearrangement links TRBV20-1 to TRBJ1-4; perhaps TRBD1 as D (6 bases). The CDR3 spans 13 residues. Trimming removed 5 bases from V and 2 bases from J, with 9 bases in between. Germline V gene sequence: CDR1 DFQATT, CDR2 SNEGSKA (reference sequence). CDR3 coding DNA: TGCAGTGCTCGTACAGGGACTAATGAAAAACTGTTTTTT. Translation: CSARTGTNEKLFF.

This clonotype appeared many times. V usage is TRBV19 and J usage is TRBJ1-3; D gene unclear. Trimming took off 5 bases at V and 0 bases at J, with 14 bases between the two ends. CDR1 LNHDA and CDR2 SQIVND come from the germline V gene (reference sequence). There are 16 residues in the CDR3. The CDR3 is CASSLPSYRSGNTIYF. CDR3 DNA: TGTGCCAGTAGTCTCCCCTCATACCGCTCTGGAAACACCATATATTTT.

This chain uses TRBV20-1 with TRBJ1-5; possibly TRBD1 for D (5 bases). V was cut by 4 bases and J by 6 bases, with 10 bases left in between. The length of the CDR3 is 12 residues. Germline values: CDR1 DFQATT, CDR2 SNEGSKA (reference sequence). The CDR3 region has the DNA TGCAGTGCTATTCGAAGGGGTCAGCCCCAGCATTTT. It yields the protein CSAIRRGQPQHF.

This clonotype has more than one count but fewer than ten. A read error is possible here, since a much larger clone lies one base away. It is unclear where the CDR3 begins or ends on the DNA, so no DNA is shown, and the CDR3 is as TCRdb lists it. The chain is built from TRBV29-1 and TRBJ1-2. The CDR3 contains 14 residues when both ends are counted. From germline, CDR1 is SQVTM and CDR2 ANQGSEA. The chain's CDR3 is CSVDGGGSNYGCTF.

The CDR3 bases are TGCAGCGTCCCGGCTGGCAGGGGGACTGAAGCTTTCTTT. It encodes CSVPAGRGTEAFF. The rearrangement uses TRBV29-1 and TRBJ1-1, with TRBD1 identical over 7 bases. The CDR3 consists of 13 residues. Germline V CDR1 and CDR2: SQVTM, ANQGSEA. The V and J ends lost 6 bases and 5 bases, in that order; junction bases with no gene match: 9.

V gene TRBV9 combines with J gene TRBJ1-5; a weak D match, TRBD1 (5 bases). V lost 5 bases to trimming and J lost 6 bases, with 12 bases between them. Germline assignment: CDR1 SGDLS and CDR2 YYNGEE. The CDR3 loop spans 13 amino acids. In DNA form, the CDR3 reads TGTGCCAGCAGTTTGTCGGGACCTCAGCCCCAGCATTTT. It codes for CASSLSGPQPQHF.

This chain connects TRBV7-9 to TRBJ1-2; 9 bases agree with TRBD1. V was pared by 6 bases and J by 2 bases, with 4 bases of the junction left unmatched. The CDR3 extends over 14 amino acids. Germline lookup yields CDR1 SEHNR and CDR2 FQNEAQ (reference sequence). CDR3 DNA: TGTGCCAGCAGACGACAGGGGGGAAACTATGGCTACACCTTC. This sequence encodes CASRRQGGNYGYTF.

This clonotype was found many times. The V gene is TRBV6-7, the J gene TRBJ1-1; possible D gene TRBD1, 6 bases. TRBV6-7 belongs to the ORF category, with a function that is uncertain. V lost 6 bases and J lost 1, with 12 bases in between. This CDR3 contains 14 residues. CDR3 nucleotide sequence: TGTGCCAGCAGGCCAGGGGATGGGAACACTGAAGCTTTCTTT. Residues: CASRPGDGNTEAFF.

In nucleotides, the CDR3 is TGTGCCAGCAGCCTTCCGGGGGACAGGGTAGCCAACGTCCTGACTTTC. Translated: CASSLPGDRVANVLTF. The rearrangement uses TRBV7-9 and TRBJ2-6, with 9 bases aligning to TRBD1. The ends lost 5 bases at V and 7 bases at J; junction bases unmatched: 9. The V gene's germline CDR1 is SEHNR and CDR2 FQNEAQ (reference sequence). The length of the CDR3 is 16 residues.

This clonotype was seen many times. The CDR3 DNA is TGTGCCAGCAGCTTACAGGCGGGGGGGGATATTGGCTACACCTTC. Translated, it gives CASSLQAGGDIGYTF. V is TRBV7-6 and J is TRBJ1-2; possible D gene TRBD1, 5 bases. The CDR3 length is 15 residues. Germline V gene lookup returns CDR1 SGHVS and CDR2 FNYEAQ. Deletions cut 2 bases from V and 7 bases from J, with 17 bases between.

This clonotype was found a few times. CDR3 residues: CASSPLGQSLNTEAFF. The CDR3 DNA follows: TGTGCCAGCAGTCCCTTAGGACAAAGCTTGAACACTGAAGCTTTCTTT. J is TRBJ1-1 and V is TRBV6-6; D perhaps matches TRBD1 (5 bases). Trimming stripped 5 bases from V and 0 bases from J, with 16 bases between. Germline CDR1 and CDR2: MNHNY and SVGAGI (reference sequence). The CDR3 has 16 amino acids.

The chain couples TRBV7-3 to TRBJ2-7; 7 nucleotides agree with TRBD1. This CDR3 comprises 14 residues. Trimming took 4 bases from V and 5 from J; bases not matched to a gene: 8. From germline, CDR1 is SGHTA and CDR2 FQGTGA. The CDR3 coding sequence is TGTGCCAGCAGCTATTCCTGGACAGGTAACGAGCAGTACTTC. Translation: CASSYSWTGNEQYF. Drawing the rest from reference TRBV7-3 and TRBJ2-7, the complete variable domain is GAGVSQTPSNKVTEKGKYVELRCDPISGHTALYWYRQSLGQGPEFLIYFQGTGAADDSGLPNDRFFAVRPEGSVSTLKIQRTERGDSAVYLCASSYSWTGNEQYFGPGTRLTVT.

In this sample, this clonotype turned up a few times. The chain has TRBV6-4 and TRBJ2-7; D is ambiguous. The CDR3 consists of 14 residues. The V end lost 5 bases, the J end lost 1 base, and 12 bases lay between the germline ends. In germline, CDR1 is MRHNA, CDR2 SNTAGT. The CDR3 bases are TGTGCCAGCAGTCGAACGTCGGAGTCCTACGAGCAGTACTTC. Protein: CASSRTSESYEQYF.

CDR3 sequence: CASTFGQTGTQYF. In DNA form, the CDR3 reads TGTGCCAGCACCTTTGGCCAGACTGGGACCCAGTACTTC. The J gene is TRBJ2-5, the V gene TRBV7-2; D is unresolved. This CDR3 is built from 13 residues. Trimming pared 7 bases from V and 7 bases from J, leaving 16 bases between. CDR1 is SGHTA, CDR2 FQGNSA, per germline. Combining the CDR3 with reference TRBV7-2 and TRBJ2-5 gives the whole variable domain GAGVSQSPSNKVTEKGKDVELRCDPISGHTALYWYRQSLGQGLEFLIYFQGNSAPDKSGLPSDRFSAERTGGSVSTLTIQRTQQEDSAVYLCASTFGQTGTQYFGPGTRLLVL.

This clonotype was observed at least ten times. This chain links TRBV7-9 with TRBJ1-1, with D perhaps matching TRBD1 (5 bases). The CDR3 sequence is 15 residues long. Germline V gives CDR1 SEHNR, CDR2 FQNEAQ (reference sequence). V was shortened by 4 bases and J by 1 base, with 13 bases between the two germline ends. CDR3 nucleotide sequence: TGTGCCAGCAGCTGGGGACCGATACAGAACACTGAAGCTTTCTTT. Protein sequence: CASSWGPIQNTEAFF.

The chain carries TRBV12-3 or TRBV12-4 and TRBJ1-3; TRBD1 is a possible D gene (6 bases). Trimming stripped 6 bases from V and 0 bases from J, with 15 bases between. The CDR3 runs 16 residues. CDR3 amino acids: CASSPRGGNSGNTIYF. DNA for the CDR3: TGTGCCAGCAGCCCCAGAGGGGGGAACTCTGGAAACACCATATATTTT.

The V and J genes are TRBV20-1 and TRBJ2-5; D not resolved. CDR3 length: 12 residues. Germline CDR1 reads DFQATT; CDR2 reads SNEGSKA (reference sequence). With 3 bases removed from V and 7 bases from J, the gap between germline ends came to 12 bases. This CDR3 is CSARRPTGTQYF. The CDR3 coding sequence is TGCAGTGCTAGGAGACCTACCGGGACCCAGTACTTC.

J is TRBJ1-4 and V is TRBV7-9; 7 bases align to TRBD1. The CDR3 runs to 14 residues. Germline CDR1 is SEHNR and CDR2 is FQNEAQ (reference sequence). The J segment lost 8 bases and the V segment lost 3 bases, leaving 6 bases of the junction unmatched. CDR3 sequence (DNA): TGTGCCAGCAGCTTGACAGGGCTGAAAGAAAAACTGTTTTTT. Translation gives CASSLTGLKEKLFF.

The chain couples TRBV10-3 to TRBJ1-5; 7 bases are shared with TRBD1. Per the germline V gene, CDR1 is ENHRY and CDR2 is SYGVKD. This CDR3 contains 17 residues. J gave up 4 bases and V 0 bases, and 9 bases lay outside the gene matches. CDR3 sequence: CAISESDGRDSNQPQHF. For the CDR3, the DNA is TGTGCCATCAGTGAGTCGGATGGGAGGGACAGTAATCAGCCCCAGCATTTT.

The chain is built from TRBV7-2 and TRBJ2-7; D might be TRBD2 (6 bases). In germline, CDR1 is SGHTA, CDR2 FQGNSA. This CDR3 spans 12 amino acids. Trimming stripped 10 bases from V and 6 bases from J, with 16 bases between. Here the CDR3 reads CATYREDSEQYF. The CDR3 DNA reads TGTGCCACTTATAGGGAGGACTCCGAGCAGTACTTC.

Ten or more counts support this clonotype. J is TRBJ1-2 and V is TRBV20-1, with D possibly matching TRBD1 (5 bases). The CDR3 runs to 13 residues. CDR1 is DFQATT, CDR2 SNEGSKA, per germline (reference sequence). The V end lost 8 bases, the J end lost 5 bases, and 18 bases lay between the germline ends. In nucleotides, the CDR3 is TGCAGTCCGGGGGGTATAAGCCCTTATGGCTACACCTTC. Its translation is CSPGGISPYGYTF.

The V and J genes are TRBV4-2 and TRBJ1-5; D not certain. V was clipped by 0 bases and J by 4 bases, with 10 bases between them. Looked up from germline, CDR1 is LGHNA and CDR2 is YNFKEQ. The CDR3 runs 15 residues. DNA for the CDR3: TGTGCCAGCAGCCAAGATGCAGGCTATAATCAGCCCCAGCATTTT. Translation gives CASSQDAGYNQPQHF.

This clonotype was counted a few times. V gene TRBV9 combines with J gene TRBJ2-7; 9 bases line up with TRBD1. The J call may not be correct, given that the DNA end is closer to TRBJ2-5. The germline gives CDR1 SGDLS, CDR2 YYNGEE. This CDR3 has 15 residues. The CDR3 DNA follows: TGTGCCAGCAGCGGGTCTGGACAGGGGTTGAAGACCCAGTACTTC. Translation gives CASSGSGQGLKTQYF.

The chain couples TRBV14 to TRBJ1-3; no reliable D call. Trimming cost V 1 base and J 0 bases, with 4 bases left between them. The CDR3 covers 14 residues. Germline V CDR1 and CDR2: SGHDN, FVKESK. This CDR3 is CASSQALSGNTIYF. For the CDR3, the DNA is TGTGCCAGCAGCCAAGCCCTCTCTGGAAACACCATATATTTT.

V is TRBV9 and J is TRBJ1-5; a weak D match, TRBD1 (6 bases). The germline gives CDR1 SGDLS, CDR2 YYNGEE. Between the trimmed V and J ends, which lost 0 bases and 6 bases, there was a span of 10 bases. CDR3 length: 14 amino acids. CDR3 bases: TGTGCCAGCAGCGTAGCGGGGGCTGGTCAGCCCCAGCATTTT. This sequence encodes CASSVAGAGQPQHF.

This chain links TRBV24-1 with TRBJ1-2, with TRBD1 identical over 7 bases. The germline V gene has CDR1 KGHDR and CDR2 SFDVKD. The CDR3 contains 15 residues. V lost 5 bases to trimming and J lost 0 bases; unmatched junction nucleotides: 5. This CDR3 reads CATSASDRANYGYTF. CDR3 nucleotide sequence: TGTGCCACCAGTGCCTCAGACAGGGCTAACTATGGCTACACCTTC.

Many counts were recorded for this clonotype. V usage is TRBV6-5 and J usage is TRBJ1-6; D is perhaps TRBD1 (5 bases). The CDR3 has 14 residues. V was trimmed by 4 bases and J by 11 bases, leaving 15 bases between them. The germline CDR1 and CDR2 sequences are MNHEY and SVGAGI. For the CDR3, the DNA is TGTGCCAGCAGTTTAGGGGTGGCCCCTGCACCCCTCCACTTT. Protein sequence: CASSLGVAPAPLHF.

The genes are TRBV10-3 and TRBJ2-7; D may be TRBD1 (6 bases). Germline CDR1 ENHRY, CDR2 SYGVKD. V was clipped by 10 bases and J by 4 bases, with 23 bases between them. The length of the CDR3 is 15 residues. The CDR3 protein is CASRGGQLPGYEQYF. The CDR3 region has the DNA TGTGCCAGCAGGGGCGGACAGCTCCCAGGATACGAGCAGTACTTC.

The sample holds many counts of this clonotype. The gene calls are TRBV29-1 and TRBJ2-7; perhaps TRBD2 as D (5 bases). The V gene's germline CDR1 is SQVTM and CDR2 ANQGSEA. This CDR3 is built from 10 residues. Trimming cost V 6 bases and J 5 bases, with 8 bases left between them. CDR3 bases: TGCAGCGTAGGGAGCCACGAGCAGTACTTC. Protein sequence: CSVGSHEQYF.